This TCR beta chain stems from a study of T cell changes during pregnancy in multiple sclerosis. Germline values: CDR1 SGDLS, CDR2 YYNGEE. V was shortened by 4 bases and J by 0 bases, with 10 bases between the two germline ends. The CDR3 has 14 amino acids. The table came from immunoSEQ multiplex PCR; TCRdb's copy has only in-frame clones and leaves some out. The data show roughly 76,000 clones, about nine tenths seen once. J is TRBJ2-5 and V is TRBV9; unclear D gene. This receptor was obtained from a female donor with multiple sclerosis, enrolled in a pregnancy study. The sample consisted of CD4+ T cells from peripheral blood mononuclear cells, taken after pregnancy. As DNA, the CDR3 is TGTGCCAGCAGCTCAGGTACTTACCAAGAGACCCAGTACTTC. This codes for CASSSGTYQETQYF.